The T cell receptor beta chain described here comes from a study of CD8 T cells in ankylosing spondylitis. MiXCR, applied by TCRdb to the 5' RACE reads, yields one record per CDR3 protein. This sample yields about 460,000 distinct CDR3 sequences, of which roughly 5.3% are seen a single time; 3% to 4% belongs to the top ten. The CDR3 has 19 amino acids. The germline V gene encodes CDR1 SGHAT and CDR2 FQNNGV. The V gene end was trimmed by 6 bases and the J gene end by 0 bases; junction bases not matched to a gene: 11. Regarding the study as a whole: What appeared characteristic of ankylosing spondylitis blood was a TCR beta motif of several highly homologous variants.

This clonotype was counted a few times. Its specificity is not known. The sample was blood, either unsorted or a sorted T cell fraction (not recorded which). This chain links TRBV11-2 with TRBJ2-7; 16 nucleotides agree with TRBD2. The clonotype originates from a male donor with ankylosing spondylitis. The CDR3 bases are TGTGCCAGCAGACCCCCTCCGGGACTAGCGGGAGGGTCCTCCTACGAGCAGTACTTC. Its translation: CASRPPPGLAGGSSYEQYF.